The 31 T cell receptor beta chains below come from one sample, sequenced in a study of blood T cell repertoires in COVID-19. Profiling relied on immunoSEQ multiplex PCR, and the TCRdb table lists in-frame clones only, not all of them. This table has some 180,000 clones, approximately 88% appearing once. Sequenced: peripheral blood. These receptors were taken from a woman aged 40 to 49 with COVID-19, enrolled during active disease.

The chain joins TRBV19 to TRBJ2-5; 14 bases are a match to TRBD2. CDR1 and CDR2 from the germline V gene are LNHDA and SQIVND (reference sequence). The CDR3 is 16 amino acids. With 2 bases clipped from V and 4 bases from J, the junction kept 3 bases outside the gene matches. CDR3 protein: CASSILGTSGRETQYF. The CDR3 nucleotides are TGTGCCAGTAGTATACTCGGGACTAGCGGGAGAGAGACCCAGTACTTC.

For the CDR3, the DNA is TGTGCCAGCAGCTCCGGACAGGGGGCGGGTGGCTACACCTTC. As protein: CASSSGQGAGGYTF. The chain combines TRBV5-8 with TRBJ1-2, with 11 nucleotides matching TRBD1. Germline CDR1 reads SGHTS; CDR2 reads YDEGEE. This CDR3 is 14 amino acids long. After removal of 3 bases from V and 7 bases from J, the junction contained 5 bases not matched to a gene. Full variable domain (outside the CDR3, taken from reference TRBV5-8 and TRBJ1-2): EAGVTQSPTHLIKTRGQQATLRCSPISGHTSVYWYQQALGLGLQFLLWYDEGEERNRGNFPPRFSGRQFPNYSSELNVNALELEDSALYLCASSSGQGAGGYTFGSGTRLTVV.

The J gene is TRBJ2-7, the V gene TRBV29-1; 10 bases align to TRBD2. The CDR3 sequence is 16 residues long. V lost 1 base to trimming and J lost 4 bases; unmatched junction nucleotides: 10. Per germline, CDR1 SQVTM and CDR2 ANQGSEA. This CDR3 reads CSVEALTLTSGYEQYF. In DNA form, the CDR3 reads TGCAGCGTTGAAGCCCTGACGTTGACTAGCGGGTACGAGCAGTACTTC.

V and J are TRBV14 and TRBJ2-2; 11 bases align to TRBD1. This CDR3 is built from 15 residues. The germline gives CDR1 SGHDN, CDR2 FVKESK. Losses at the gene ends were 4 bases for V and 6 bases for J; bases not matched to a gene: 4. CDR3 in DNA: TGTGCCAGCAGCCCCCGGACAGGGGGCCCCGGGGAGCTGTTTTTT. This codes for CASSPRTGGPGELFF.

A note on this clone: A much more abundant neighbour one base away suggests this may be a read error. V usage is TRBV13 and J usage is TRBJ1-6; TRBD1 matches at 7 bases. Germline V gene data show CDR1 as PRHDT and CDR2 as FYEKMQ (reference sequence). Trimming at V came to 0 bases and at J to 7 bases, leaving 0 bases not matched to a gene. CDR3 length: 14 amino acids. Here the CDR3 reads CASSLGTGNSPLHF. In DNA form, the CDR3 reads TGTGCCAGCAGCTTAGGGACAGGGAATTCACCCCTCCACTTT.

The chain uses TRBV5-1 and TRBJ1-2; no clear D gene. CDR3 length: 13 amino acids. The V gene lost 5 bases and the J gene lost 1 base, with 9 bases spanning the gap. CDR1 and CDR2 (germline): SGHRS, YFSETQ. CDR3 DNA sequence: TGCGCCAGCAGTCTGCAGAATAACTATGGCTACACCTTC. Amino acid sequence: CASSLQNNYGYTF. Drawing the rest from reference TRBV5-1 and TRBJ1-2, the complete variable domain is KAGVTQTPRYLIKTRGQQVTLSCSPISGHRSVSWYQQTPGQGLQFLFEYFSETQRNKGNFPGRFSGRQFSNSRSEMNVSTLELGDSALYLCASSLQNNYGYTFGSGTRLTVV.

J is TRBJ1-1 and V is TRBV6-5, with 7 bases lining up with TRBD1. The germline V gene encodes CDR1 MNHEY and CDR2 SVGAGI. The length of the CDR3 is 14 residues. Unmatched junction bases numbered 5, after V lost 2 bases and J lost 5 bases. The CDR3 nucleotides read TGTGCCAGCAGTTACGAGGGGGCACATACTGAAGCTTTCTTT. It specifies CASSYEGAHTEAFF.

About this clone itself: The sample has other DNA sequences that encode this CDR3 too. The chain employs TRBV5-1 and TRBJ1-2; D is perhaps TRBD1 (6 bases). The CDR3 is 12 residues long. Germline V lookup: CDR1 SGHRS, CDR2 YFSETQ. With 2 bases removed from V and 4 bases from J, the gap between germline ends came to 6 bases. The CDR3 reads CASSLQGYGYTF. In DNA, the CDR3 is TGCGCCAGCAGCTTACAGGGCTATGGCTACACCTTC.

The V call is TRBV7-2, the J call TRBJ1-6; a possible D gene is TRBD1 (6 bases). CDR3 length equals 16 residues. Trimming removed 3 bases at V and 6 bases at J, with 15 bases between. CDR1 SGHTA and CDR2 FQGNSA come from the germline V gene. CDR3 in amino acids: CASSLMRGQSNSPLHF. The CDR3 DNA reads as TGTGCCAGCAGCTTGATGAGGGGACAATCTAATTCACCCCTCCACTTT.

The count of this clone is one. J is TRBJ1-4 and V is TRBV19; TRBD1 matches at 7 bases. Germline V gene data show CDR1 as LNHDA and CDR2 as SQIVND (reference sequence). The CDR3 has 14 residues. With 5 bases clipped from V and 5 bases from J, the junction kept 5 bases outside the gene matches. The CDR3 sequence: CASSWGQRNEKLFF. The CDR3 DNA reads TGTGCCAGTAGTTGGGGACAGCGAAATGAAAAACTGTTTTTT.

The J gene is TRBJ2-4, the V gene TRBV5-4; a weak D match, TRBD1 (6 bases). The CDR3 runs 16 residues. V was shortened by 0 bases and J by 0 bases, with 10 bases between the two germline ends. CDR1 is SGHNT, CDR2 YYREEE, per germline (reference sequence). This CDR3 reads CASSLGGQRAKNIQYF. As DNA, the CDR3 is TGTGCCAGCAGCTTGGGTGGACAGCGAGCCAAAAACATTCAGTACTTC.

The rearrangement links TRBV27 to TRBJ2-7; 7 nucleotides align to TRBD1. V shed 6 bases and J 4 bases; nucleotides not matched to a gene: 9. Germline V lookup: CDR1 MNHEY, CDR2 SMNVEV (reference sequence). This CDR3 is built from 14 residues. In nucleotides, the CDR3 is TGTGCCAGCAGCCCCGGTAGGGGGCTATACGAGCAGTACTTC. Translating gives CASSPGRGLYEQYF.

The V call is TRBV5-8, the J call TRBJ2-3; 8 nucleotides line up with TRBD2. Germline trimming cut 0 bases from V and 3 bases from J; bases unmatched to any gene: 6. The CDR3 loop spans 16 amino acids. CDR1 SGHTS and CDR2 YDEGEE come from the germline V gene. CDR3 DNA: TGTGCCAGCAGCTTGGCCGGCGGGAGGATAACAGATACGCAGTATTTT. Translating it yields CASSLAGGRITDTQYF.

This CDR3 is CASSPGTGAGTEAFF. DNA for the CDR3: TGTGCCAGCAGTCCCGGTACAGGGGCAGGCACTGAAGCTTTCTTT. The chain employs TRBV6-5 and TRBJ1-1, with 7 bases identical to TRBD1. This CDR3 has 15 residues. The germline V gene has CDR1 MNHEY and CDR2 SVGAGI. The V and J ends lost 5 bases and 4 bases, in that order; junction bases with no gene match: 10.

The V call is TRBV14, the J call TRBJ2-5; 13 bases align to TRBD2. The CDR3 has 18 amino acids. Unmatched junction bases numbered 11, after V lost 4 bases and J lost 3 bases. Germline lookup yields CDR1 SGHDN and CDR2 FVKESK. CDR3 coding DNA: TGTGCCAGCAGCCCTACTAGCGGGGGGGAAAAAATTAAAGAGACCCAGTACTTC. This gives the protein CASSPTSGGEKIKETQYF.

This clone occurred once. CDR3 amino acids: CASPTGVGGEKLFF. Written as DNA, the CDR3 is TGTGCCAGCCCTACGGGCGTTGGAGGTGAAAAACTGTTTTTT. The chain is built from TRBV6-5 and TRBJ1-4; no clear D gene. The CDR3 totals 14 residues. V lost 8 bases and J lost 7, with 17 bases in between. Germline V gene data show CDR1 as MNHEY and CDR2 as SVGAGI.

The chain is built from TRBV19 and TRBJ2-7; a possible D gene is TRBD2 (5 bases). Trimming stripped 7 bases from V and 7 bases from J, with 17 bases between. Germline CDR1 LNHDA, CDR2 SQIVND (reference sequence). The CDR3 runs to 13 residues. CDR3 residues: CASTPLGSGEQYF. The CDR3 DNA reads TGTGCCAGTACTCCCCTGGGGTCGGGAGAGCAGTACTTC.

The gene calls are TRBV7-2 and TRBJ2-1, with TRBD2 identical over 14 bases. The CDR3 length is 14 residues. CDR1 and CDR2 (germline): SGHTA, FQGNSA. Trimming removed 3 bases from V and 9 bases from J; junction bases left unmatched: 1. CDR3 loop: CASSLGLAGVEQFF. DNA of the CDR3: TGTGCCAGCAGCTTGGGACTAGCGGGAGTTGAGCAGTTCTTC.

In DNA, the CDR3 is TGTGCCAGCAGCTTAGCCAGGGGGATGAATCAGCCCCAGCATTTT. Its protein product is CASSLARGMNQPQHF. This chain uses TRBV11-2 with TRBJ1-5; TRBD1 aligns across 7 bases. The CDR3 is 15 residues long. The V segment lost 1 base and the J segment 4 bases; nucleotides outside the gene matches: 4. Germline CDR1 and CDR2: SGHAT and FQNNGV.

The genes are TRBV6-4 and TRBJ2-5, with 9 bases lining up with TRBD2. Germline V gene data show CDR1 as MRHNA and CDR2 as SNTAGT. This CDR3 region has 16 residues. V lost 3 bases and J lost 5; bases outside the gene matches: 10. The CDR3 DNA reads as TGTGCCAGCAGTGAACAGAGCGGGGGGCCACCGGAGACCCAGTACTTC. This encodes CASSEQSGGPPETQYF.

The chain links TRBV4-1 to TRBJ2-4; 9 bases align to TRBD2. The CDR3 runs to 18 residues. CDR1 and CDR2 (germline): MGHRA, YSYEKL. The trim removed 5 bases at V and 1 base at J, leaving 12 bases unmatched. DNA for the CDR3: TGCGCCAGCAGCTCGCGGGAGGGCCTGGGGACGGCCAAAAACATTCAGTACTTC. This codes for CASSSREGLGTAKNIQYF.

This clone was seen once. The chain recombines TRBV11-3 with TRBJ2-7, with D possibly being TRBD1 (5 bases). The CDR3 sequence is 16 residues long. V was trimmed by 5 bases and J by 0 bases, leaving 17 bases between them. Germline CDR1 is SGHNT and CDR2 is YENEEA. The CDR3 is CASSPSSRVSSYEQYF. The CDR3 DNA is TGTGCCAGCAGCCCCTCTTCCAGGGTTAGCTCCTACGAGCAGTACTTC.

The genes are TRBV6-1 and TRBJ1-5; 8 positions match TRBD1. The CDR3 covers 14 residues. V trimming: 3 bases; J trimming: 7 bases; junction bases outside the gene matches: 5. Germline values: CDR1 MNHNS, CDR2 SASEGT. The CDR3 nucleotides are TGTGCCAGCAGTGAGACAGGGGTGTGGCAGCCCCAGCATTTT. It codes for CASSETGVWQPQHF.

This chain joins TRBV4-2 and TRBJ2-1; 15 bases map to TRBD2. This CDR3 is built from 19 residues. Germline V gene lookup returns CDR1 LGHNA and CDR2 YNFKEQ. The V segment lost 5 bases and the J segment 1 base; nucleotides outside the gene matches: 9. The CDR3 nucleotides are TGTGCCAGCAGCGATCCGGGACTAGCGGGAGGAATTTCCTACAATGAGCAGTTCTTC. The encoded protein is CASSDPGLAGGISYNEQFF.

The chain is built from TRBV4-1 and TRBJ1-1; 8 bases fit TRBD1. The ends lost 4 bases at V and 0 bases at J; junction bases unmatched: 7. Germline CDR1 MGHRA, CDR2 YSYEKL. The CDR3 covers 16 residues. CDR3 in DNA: TGCGCCAGCAGCCGGGGGACAGGACTGATGAACACTGAAGCTTTCTTT. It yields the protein CASSRGTGLMNTEAFF.

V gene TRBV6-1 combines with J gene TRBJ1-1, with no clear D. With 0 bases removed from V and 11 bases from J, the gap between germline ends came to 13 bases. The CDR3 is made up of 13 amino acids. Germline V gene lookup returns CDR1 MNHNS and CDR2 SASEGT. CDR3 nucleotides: TGTGCCAGCAGTGAAGCGGAGAGTGGTTATGCTTTCTTT. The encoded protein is CASSEAESGYAFF.

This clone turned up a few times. CDR3 DNA: TGTGCCAGCAACCGGGACAGGGGCTACAATCAGCCCCAGCATTTT. Protein product: CASNRDRGYNQPQHF. J is TRBJ1-5 and V is TRBV2; TRBD1 aligns across 10 bases. J lost 3 bases, V lost 7 bases, and 6 bases had no gene match. Germline CDR1 is SNHLY and CDR2 is FYNNEI. The length of the CDR3 is 15 residues.

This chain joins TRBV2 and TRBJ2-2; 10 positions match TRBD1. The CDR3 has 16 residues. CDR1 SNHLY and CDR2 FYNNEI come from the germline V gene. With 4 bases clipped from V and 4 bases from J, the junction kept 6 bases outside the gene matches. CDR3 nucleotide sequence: TGTGCCAGCAGTGGACAGGGGGCAGGTGGCACCGGGGAGCTGTTTTTT. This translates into CASSGQGAGGTGELFF.

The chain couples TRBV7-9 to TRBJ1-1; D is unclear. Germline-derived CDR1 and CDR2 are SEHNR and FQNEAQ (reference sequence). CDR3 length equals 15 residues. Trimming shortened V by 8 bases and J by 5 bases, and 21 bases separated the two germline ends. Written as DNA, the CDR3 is TGTGCCAGCCGGATCGGCGGGAGCTCGTTAACTGAAGCTTTCTTT. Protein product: CASRIGGSSLTEAFF.

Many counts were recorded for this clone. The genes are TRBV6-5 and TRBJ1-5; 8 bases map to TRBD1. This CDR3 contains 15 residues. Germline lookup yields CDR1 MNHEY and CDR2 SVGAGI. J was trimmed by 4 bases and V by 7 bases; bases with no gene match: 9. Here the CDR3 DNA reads TGTGCCAGCAACCTTGGACAGGGTGGAAATCAGCCCCAGCATTTT. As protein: CASNLGQGGNQPQHF.

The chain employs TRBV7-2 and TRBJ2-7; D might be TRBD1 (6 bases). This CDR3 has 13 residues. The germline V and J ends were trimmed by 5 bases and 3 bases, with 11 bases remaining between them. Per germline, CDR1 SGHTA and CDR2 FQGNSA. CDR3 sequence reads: CASSKGQFYEQYF. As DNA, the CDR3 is TGTGCCAGCAGCAAGGGACAATTCTACGAGCAGTACTTC.